Below are 30 T cell receptor beta chains sequenced from a single sample in a study of blood T cell repertoires in COVID-19. The repertoire was sequenced with immunoSEQ multiplex PCR; TCRdb's copy has only in-frame clones and lacks some. The data hold a few hundred thousand clones, with about 85% observed a single time. The sequenced sample consisted of PBMCs or T cells enriched from blood (not recorded which). The origin of the receptors is a woman in her forties or fifties who had been exposed to COVID-19.

V is TRBV24-1 and J is TRBJ1-3, with TRBD1 matching 7 bases. CDR3 length: 21 amino acids. V lost 3 bases and J lost 0; bases outside the gene matches: 19. The germline V gene encodes CDR1 KGHDR and CDR2 SFDVKD. CDR3 DNA: TGTGCCACCAGTGATGCAAGGCCGGGACAGCCGCCAAATAGCTCTGGAAACACCATATATTTT. Residues: CATSDARPGQPPNSSGNTIYF.

The V gene is TRBV19, the J gene TRBJ2-2, with D possibly being TRBD1 (5 bases). The CDR3 is made up of 14 amino acids. Germline values: CDR1 LNHDA, CDR2 SQIVND (reference sequence). The V end lost 0 bases, the J end lost 6 bases, and 8 bases lay between the germline ends. The chain's CDR3 is CASSIDQGPGELFF. The CDR3 bases are TGTGCCAGTAGTATAGATCAGGGTCCCGGGGAGCTGTTTTTT.

The chain joins TRBV28 to TRBJ1-1; D might be TRBD1 (6 bases). Trimming removed 9 bases at V and 8 bases at J, with 13 bases between. This CDR3 is 11 amino acids long. The V gene's germline CDR1 is MDHEN and CDR2 SYDVKM. The CDR3: CASLKGVEAFF. The CDR3 region has the DNA TGTGCCAGTCTGAAGGGGGTAGAAGCTTTCTTT.

This rearrangement joins TRBV13 to TRBJ2-5; TRBD2 might be the D (6 bases). This CDR3 has 12 residues. Looked up from germline, CDR1 is PRHDT and CDR2 is FYEKMQ (reference sequence). Trimming removed 5 bases from V and 5 bases from J, with 9 bases in between. CDR3 sequence reads: CASSPAGETQYF. For the CDR3, the DNA is TGTGCCAGCAGCCCGGCGGGGGAGACCCAGTACTTC. Full variable domain (remainder filled in from reference TRBV13 and TRBJ2-5): AAGVIQSPRHLIKEKRETATLKCYPIPRHDTVYWYQQGPGQDPQFLISFYEKMQSDKGSIPDRFSAQQFSDYHSELNMSSLELGDSALYFCASSPAGETQYFGPGTRLLVL.

V gene TRBV5-1 combines with J gene TRBJ1-1; 7 bases match TRBD1. The V gene's germline CDR1 is SGHRS and CDR2 YFSETQ. This CDR3 is built from 13 residues. The ends lost 3 bases at V and 7 bases at J; junction bases unmatched: 6. CDR3 residues: CASSSGQLIEAFF. In DNA form, the CDR3 reads TGCGCCAGCAGCTCGGGACAGCTAATTGAAGCTTTCTTT. Combining the CDR3 with reference TRBV5-1 and TRBJ1-1 gives the whole variable domain KAGVTQTPRYLIKTRGQQVTLSCSPISGHRSVSWYQQTPGQGLQFLFEYFSETQRNKGNFPGRFSGRQFSNSRSEMNVSTLELGDSALYLCASSSGQLIEAFFGQGTRLTVV.

V is TRBV11-2 and J is TRBJ1-1; 10 bases line up with TRBD1. This CDR3 spans 13 amino acids. J was trimmed by 6 bases and V by 6 bases; bases with no gene match: 4. Germline loops: CDR1 SGHAT, CDR2 FQNNGV. The CDR3 DNA reads as TGTGCCAGCAGGGGGACAGGGGACCCTGAAGCTTTCTTT. It translates to CASRGTGDPEAFF. Full variable domain (outside the CDR3, taken from reference TRBV11-2 and TRBJ1-1): EAGVAQSPRYKIIEKRQSVAFWCNPISGHATLYWYQQILGQGPKLLIQFQNNGVVDDSQLPKDRFSAERLKGVDSTLKIQPAKLEDSAVYLCASRGTGDPEAFFGQGTRLTVV.

The chain couples TRBV10-3 to TRBJ2-2; D gene unclear. The CDR3 totals 15 residues. Germline V gene sequence: CDR1 ENHRY, CDR2 SYGVKD. Trimming removed 3 bases from V and 1 base from J, with 9 bases in between. In DNA, the CDR3 is TGTGCCATCAGTGACCAACTCCTGAACACCGGGGAGCTGTTTTTT. Encoded protein: CAISDQLLNTGELFF.

This clone was counted a few times. V is TRBV5-4 and J is TRBJ2-1; D gene uncertain. The ends were cut back, 5 bases at V and 8 bases at J, with 14 bases in the middle. The CDR3 extends over 13 amino acids. CDR1 SGHNT and CDR2 YYREEE come from the germline V gene (reference sequence). The CDR3 sequence is CASSRISEDEQFF. CDR3 nucleotides: TGTGCCAGCAGTCGGATCTCAGAGGATGAGCAGTTCTTC. Filled out from reference TRBV5-4 and TRBJ2-1, the complete variable domain reads ETGVTQSPTHLIKTRGQQVTLRCSSQSGHNTVSWYQQALGQGPQFIFQYYREEENGRGNFPPRFSGLQFPNYSSELNVNALELDDSALYLCASSRISEDEQFFGPGTRLTVL.

The rearrangement joins TRBV10-3 to TRBJ1-5; the D is unclear. The CDR3 is 13 residues long. V was pared by 11 bases and J by 2 bases, with 13 bases between. Looked up from germline, CDR1 is ENHRY and CDR2 is SYGVKD. The CDR3 here is CASWAGGNQPQHF. In DNA form, the CDR3 reads TGTGCCTCCTGGGCCGGTGGCAATCAGCCCCAGCATTTT.

This clone was seen only once. The CDR3 loop reads CASRGGTDTEAFF. In DNA form, the CDR3 reads TGCGCCAGCAGGGGAGGGACGGACACTGAAGCTTTCTTT. This chain joins TRBV5-1 and TRBJ1-1, with a tentative D call TRBD1 (5 bases). CDR1 SGHRS and CDR2 YFSETQ come from the germline V gene. Trimming cost V 5 bases and J 3 bases, with 11 bases left between them. The CDR3 contains 13 residues.

This chain connects TRBV7-2 to TRBJ2-7, with D possibly TRBD1 on 6 matching bases. The germline V gene encodes CDR1 SGHTA and CDR2 FQGNSA. V gave up 8 bases and J gave up 7 bases, with 15 bases separating them. The CDR3 runs 12 residues. CDR3 DNA: TGTGCCAGCGGCTACAGGGCCCGGGAGCAGTACTTC. This gives the protein CASGYRAREQYF.

J is TRBJ1-2 and V is TRBV7-9; 11 bases are shared with TRBD1. V shed 5 bases, J shed 6 bases, and the junction held 8 bases outside the gene matches. Looked up from germline, CDR1 is SEHNR and CDR2 is FQNEAQ (reference sequence). There are 15 residues in the CDR3. The CDR3 protein is CASSITGQGGNGYTF. The CDR3 DNA reads TGTGCCAGCAGCATAACGGGACAGGGGGGAAATGGCTACACCTTC.

This chain links TRBV15 with TRBJ1-1; D call uncertain. The V end lost 0 bases, the J end lost 7 bases, and 6 bases lay between the germline ends. Germline CDR1 LNHNV, CDR2 YYDKDF (reference sequence). The CDR3 is made up of 12 amino acids. The CDR3 loop is CATSRDALEAFF. CDR3 sequence (DNA): TGTGCCACCAGCAGAGATGCGCTTGAAGCTTTCTTT. Complete variable domain (other parts from reference TRBV15 and TRBJ1-1): DAMVIQNPRYQVTQFGKPVTLSCSQTLNHNVMYWYQQKSSQAPKLLFHYYDKDFNNEADTPDNFQSRRPNTSFCFLDIRSPGLGDTAMYLCATSRDALEAFFGQGTRLTVV.

J is TRBJ1-2 and V is TRBV7-8; possibly TRBD1 for D (6 bases). The CDR3 runs 15 residues. Germline CDR1 reads SGHVS; CDR2 reads FQNEAQ. The ends were cut back, 5 bases at V and 8 bases at J, with 21 bases in the middle. CDR3 sequence (DNA): TGTGCCAGCAGCCTCTCACAGGCAGGGGTAGCCGGCTACACCTTC. Translated, it gives CASSLSQAGVAGYTF.

The CDR3 DNA is TGTGCCAGCAGTGAGACTAGCGGGGCCCCAGATACGCAGTATTTT. It encodes CASSETSGAPDTQYF. The chain has TRBV2 and TRBJ2-3; TRBD2 matches 11 bases. V lost 3 bases, J lost 4 bases, and 3 bases stayed unmatched. Germline CDR1 is SNHLY and CDR2 is FYNNEI. The CDR3 length is 15 residues.

This clone was counted ten times or more. This chain uses TRBV6-4 with TRBJ2-3, with 11 nucleotides matching TRBD2. The CDR3 sequence is 16 residues long. From germline, CDR1 is MRHNA and CDR2 SNTAGT. The junction had 7 bases not matched to a gene; V was cut back by 5 bases and J by 3 bases. CDR3 DNA sequence: TGTGCCAGCAGTCCCGCAACTAGCGGGGGAACAGATACGCAGTATTTT. It translates to CASSPATSGGTDTQYF.

This clone was observed a handful of times. The J gene is TRBJ2-5, the V gene TRBV5-5; the match to TRBD2 covers 8 bases. The germline V gene encodes CDR1 SGHKS and CDR2 YYEKEE (reference sequence). V lost 0 bases, J lost 4 bases, and 2 bases stayed unmatched. The CDR3 length is 14 residues. This CDR3 is CASSLVTSGETQYF. For the CDR3, the DNA is TGTGCCAGCAGCTTGGTTACTAGCGGAGAGACCCAGTACTTC.

This clone was counted once. This chain connects TRBV4-3 to TRBJ1-2; D might be TRBD1 (5 bases). Germline CDR1 and CDR2: LGHNA and YSLEER. The CDR3 is 15 residues long. V lost 3 bases to trimming and J lost 3 bases, with 14 bases between them. The CDR3 here is CASSHAFQGDYGYTF. DNA for the CDR3: TGCGCCAGCAGCCACGCCTTCCAGGGTGACTATGGCTACACCTTC.

The sample holds a few counts of this clone. The genes are TRBV30 and TRBJ1-1; no clear D. Germline values: CDR1 GTSNPN, CDR2 SVGIG (reference sequence). Trimming left V 7 bases short and J 6 bases short, with 15 bases between. The CDR3 consists of 12 residues. Here the CDR3 DNA reads TGTGCCTTCCGGGATCCGCAGCCTGAAGCTTTCTTT. Translated: CAFRDPQPEAFF. Based on the CDR3 plus reference TRBV30 and TRBJ1-1, the full variable domain is SQTIHQWPATLVQPVGSPLSLECTVEGTSNPNLYWYRQAAGRGLQLLFYSVGIGQISSEVPQNLSASRPQDRQFILSSKKLLLSDSGFYLCAFRDPQPEAFFGQGTRLTVV.

CDR3 bases: TGTGCCAGCAGCCCAACCCTGGGACAATTGAAGCATTTT. As protein: CASSPTLGQLKHF. The rearrangement uses TRBV7-6 and TRBJ1-5; a weak D match, TRBD1 (6 bases). The V end was cut by 5 bases, the J end by 14 bases, with 19 bases between. CDR1 and CDR2 (germline): SGHVS, FNYEAQ. CDR3 length: 13 amino acids.

The genes are TRBV11-2 and TRBJ2-5, with D possibly being TRBD1 (5 bases). This CDR3 is built from 13 residues. The germline V gene encodes CDR1 SGHAT and CDR2 FQNNGV. Trimming took off 1 base at V and 4 bases at J, with 7 bases between the two ends. The CDR3 sequence is CASSLVGRETQYF. CDR3 DNA sequence: TGTGCCAGCAGCTTAGTGGGGCGAGAGACCCAGTACTTC.

The CDR3 sequence: CASSLDRSSGNTIYF. DNA for the CDR3: TGCGCCAGCAGTCTTGACAGGAGCTCTGGAAACACCATATATTTT. The J gene is TRBJ1-3, the V gene TRBV4-3; the D gene is possibly TRBD1 (6 bases). This CDR3 has 15 amino acids. Trimming took 6 bases from V and 0 from J, leaving 12 bases between them. The V gene's germline CDR1 is LGHNA and CDR2 YSLEER.

The genes are TRBV7-8 and TRBJ2-2; 13 bases are shared with TRBD2. Trimming at V came to 1 base and at J to 6 bases, leaving 8 bases not matched to a gene. This CDR3 spans 18 amino acids. Germline loops: CDR1 SGHVS, CDR2 FQNEAQ. The CDR3 DNA follows: TGTGCCAGCAGCTTAGTACTAGCGGGGGGGCCCCTTTCCGGGGAGCTGTTTTTT. Its translation is CASSLVLAGGPLSGELFF. Together with reference TRBV7-8 and TRBJ2-2, the CDR3 gives the full variable domain: GAGVSQSPRYKVAKRGQDVALRCDPISGHVSLFWYQQALGQGPEFLTYFQNEAQLDKSGLPSDRFFAERPEGSVSTLKIQRTQQEDSAVYLCASSLVLAGGPLSGELFFGEGSRLTVL.

The chain joins TRBV24-1 to TRBJ1-1; tentative D call: TRBD1 (6 bases). The V gene lost 4 bases and the J gene lost 5 bases, with 16 bases spanning the gap. Per germline, CDR1 KGHDR and CDR2 SFDVKD. This CDR3 spans 15 amino acids. The CDR3, as DNA: TGTGCCACCAGTGACACTACAGGGAAGGGGACTGAAGCTTTCTTT. Its protein product is CATSDTTGKGTEAFF.

V gene TRBV10-3 combines with J gene TRBJ1-1; D ambiguous. The CDR3 covers 13 residues. Per germline, CDR1 ENHRY and CDR2 SYGVKD. V lost 0 bases to trimming and J lost 7 bases, with 9 bases between them. The CDR3 region is CAISESGGIEAFF. DNA for the CDR3: TGTGCCATCAGTGAGTCTGGAGGAATTGAAGCTTTCTTT.

V usage is TRBV2 and J usage is TRBJ1-5; 7 bases are shared with TRBD1. Germline V gives CDR1 SNHLY, CDR2 FYNNEI. The V segment lost 2 bases and the J segment 4 bases; nucleotides outside the gene matches: 5. This CDR3 has 15 amino acids. CDR3 DNA: TGTGCCAGCAGTGAAAGGGGGCTCAGGAATCAGCCCCAGCATTTT. Translated, it gives CASSERGLRNQPQHF.

The chain joins TRBV5-1 to TRBJ1-1; 7 bases agree with TRBD1. Germline V gives CDR1 SGHRS, CDR2 YFSETQ. V gave up 0 bases and J gave up 7 bases; unmatched junction bases: 3. CDR3 size: 13 residues. CDR3 nucleotide sequence: TGCGCCAGCAGCTTGGGGGACAGTGGTGAAGCTTTCTTT. This sequence encodes CASSLGDSGEAFF.

This clone occurred once. This sequence joins TRBV5-6 and TRBJ2-5; TRBD2 might be the D (6 bases). The germline CDR1 and CDR2 sequences are SGHDT and YYEEEE. Trimming shortened V by 4 bases and J by 1 base, and 11 bases separated the two germline ends. The CDR3 runs 14 residues. CDR3 sequence reads: CASSGAGSQETQYF. CDR3 bases: TGTGCCAGCAGCGGGGCGGGAAGCCAAGAGACCCAGTACTTC.

This clone turned up a few times. Other DNA sequences from this sample encode an identical CDR3 as well. The J gene is TRBJ1-1, the V gene TRBV27, with D maybe TRBD1 (6 bases). The germline V gene has CDR1 MNHEY and CDR2 SMNVEV (reference sequence). There are 12 residues in the CDR3. Trimming shortened V by 3 bases and J by 5 bases, and 7 bases separated the two germline ends. The CDR3 nucleotides read TGTGCCAGCAGTTTCAGGGGAACTGAAGCTTTCTTT. It translates to CASSFRGTEAFF.

Here the CDR3 reads CAISVGGQGLNTEAFF. The CDR3 nucleotides are TGTGCCATCAGTGTGGGGGGACAGGGACTGAACACTGAAGCTTTCTTT. This chain connects TRBV10-3 to TRBJ1-1, with TRBD1 matching over 9 bases. J gave up 0 bases and V 4 bases, and 6 bases lay outside the gene matches. The CDR3 covers 16 residues. Germline loops: CDR1 ENHRY, CDR2 SYGVKD.